The clone carrying this T cell receptor (beta chain) has a count of ten or more. The data were taken from a study of breast tumors, draining lymph nodes, adjacent tissues. Axillary draining lymph nodes of breast cancer patients supplied the node samples. CDR3 length: 14 amino acids. V shed 5 bases and J 8 bases; nucleotides not matched to a gene: 9. TCRdb reanalysed the multiplex PCR reads using MiXCR and keeps one entry per CDR3 protein. The sample lists fewer than 150,000 distinct CDR3 sequences; 21% were seen once. This sequence was found in a female donor with breast cancer. Some clones in this sample may be carry-over from other donors' samples. The rearrangement joins TRBV12-3 or TRBV12-4 to TRBJ2-1; 7 bases map to TRBD1. The sequenced sample was axillary lymph node tissue. The CDR3 nucleotides are TGTGCCAGCAGTATGACAGGGCTTATCGATGAGCAGTTCTTC. Encoded protein: CASSMTGLIDEQFF.